A single sample is the source of the 15 T cell receptor beta chains below, sequenced in a study of CD8+ T cells in alopecia areata (dated by TCRdb to the late 2010s). According to the study, the label for this sample's time point signals: 4 weeks on oral tofacitinib. According to the study, the label for this sample's treatment or condition signals: oral pan-JAK inhibitor, 5-10 mg twice daily. From alopecia areata patients, peripheral blood was collected along with lesional scalp punch biopsies. Library construction relied on the immunoSEQ multiplex PCR assay. RNA was extracted from all samples and reverse transcribed into cDNA as template for TCR sequencing. As stored in TCRdb, this immuneACCESS dataset retains in-frame rearrangements with V and J assigned. A fraction of the clones does not appear; measured against another copy, unresolved V genes explain less than half of the discrepancy, and the remainder lacks a known reason. In this sample the table shows 10,000 to 15,000 clones, 65% to 70% of which occur a single time. The leading ten clones occupy 7% to 8% of the sample.

Sequenced material: skin, taken at week 4, from a patient treated with tofacitinib. The receptors here all came from a human donor with alopecia areata.

The chain has TRBV5-1 and TRBJ2-2; D unclear. With 1 base removed from V and 4 bases from J, the gap between germline ends came to 11 bases. CDR3 length equals 15 residues. Germline V gives CDR1 SGHRS, CDR2 YFSETQ. CDR3 in DNA: TGCGCCAGCAGCTTGCGTCCGGATTTCACCGGGGAGCTGTTTTTT. This translates into CASSLRPDFTGELFF.

The chain recombines TRBV19 with TRBJ1-6; D gene uncertain. Trimming stripped 2 bases from V and 5 bases from J, with 4 bases between. Germline-derived CDR1 and CDR2 are LNHDA and SQIVND (reference sequence). The CDR3 length is 13 residues. In nucleotides, the CDR3 is TGTGCCAGTAGTATATCGGATAATTCACCCCTCCACTTT. Translating gives CASSISDNSPLHF.

This clone was found once. The chain links TRBV7-2 to TRBJ1-1; D is perhaps TRBD1 (5 bases). Trimming took 1 base from V and 5 from J, leaving 14 bases between them. The CDR3 has 15 residues. The germline V gene encodes CDR1 SGHTA and CDR2 FQGNSA. CDR3 in amino acids: CASSLVPGLPTEAFF. The CDR3 nucleotides are TGTGCCAGCAGCTTAGTACCAGGGCTCCCAACTGAAGCTTTCTTT.

The chain employs TRBV7-2 and TRBJ2-5; D is perhaps TRBD2 (5 bases). Trimming pared 3 bases from V and 5 bases from J, leaving 22 bases between. Germline V gene data show CDR1 as SGHTA and CDR2 as FQGNSA. CDR3 length equals 17 residues. CDR3 in amino acids: CASSFLGRSGLRETQYF. The CDR3 DNA follows: TGTGCCAGCAGCTTTTTGGGCCGCAGCGGTCTGAGGGAGACCCAGTACTTC.

The V and J genes are TRBV7-8 and TRBJ2-1; 10 bases are shared with TRBD2. The junction had 14 bases not matched to a gene; V was cut back by 6 bases and J by 0 bases. The germline CDR1 and CDR2 sequences are SGHVS and FQNEAQ. The CDR3 runs 19 residues. The CDR3 DNA follows: TGTGCCAGCAGGGGTAGGAGGACTAGCGGCCCTTACTCCTACAATGAGCAGTTCTTC. Translation gives CASRGRRTSGPYSYNEQFF.

The chain couples TRBV5-1 to TRBJ2-3, with TRBD2 identical over 12 bases. The CDR3 has 14 residues. With 8 bases clipped from V and 2 bases from J, the junction kept 3 bases outside the gene matches. Germline V gene lookup returns CDR1 SGHRS and CDR2 YFSETQ. The CDR3 region is CASTSGGPTDTQYF. The CDR3 DNA follows: TGCGCCAGTACTAGCGGGGGGCCCACAGATACGCAGTATTTT. Based on the CDR3 plus reference TRBV5-1 and TRBJ2-3, the full variable domain is KAGVTQTPRYLIKTRGQQVTLSCSPISGHRSVSWYQQTPGQGLQFLFEYFSETQRNKGNFPGRFSGRQFSNSRSEMNVSTLELGDSALYLCASTSGGPTDTQYFGPGTRLTVL.

This clone was found once. The V and J genes are TRBV7-2 and TRBJ2-7, with 9 bases identical to TRBD2. In germline, CDR1 is SGHTA, CDR2 FQGNSA. The V gene end was trimmed by 1 base and the J gene end by 4 bases; junction bases not matched to a gene: 5. This CDR3 comprises 15 residues. The CDR3 DNA follows: TGTGCCAGCAGCTTAGTAGCTAGCGGGGCTTACGAGCAGTACTTC. Translation gives CASSLVASGAYEQYF.

V and J are TRBV14 and TRBJ2-3; 8 nucleotides line up with TRBD1. Per germline, CDR1 SGHDN and CDR2 FVKESK. The CDR3 is 19 residues long. The V and J ends lost 0 bases and 4 bases, in that order; junction bases with no gene match: 15. CDR3 residues: CASSQDTGPSRGRPDTQYF. The CDR3 region has the DNA TGTGCCAGCAGCCAAGATACGGGTCCAAGCAGGGGGCGTCCAGATACGCAGTATTTT.

The J gene is TRBJ2-5, the V gene TRBV11-2; 7 bases align to TRBD1. The DNA end lines up better with TRBJ2-7; the J call may be wrong. Germline CDR1 reads SGHAT; CDR2 reads FQNNGV. The CDR3 is 14 amino acids. DNA of the CDR3: TGTGCCAGCAGTCCGGACAGGCCTCCCTACGAGCAGTACTTC. It encodes CASSPDRPPYEQYF.

The chain has TRBV7-9 and TRBJ2-1, with no clear D. V was clipped by 6 bases and J by 4 bases, with 13 bases between them. CDR1 and CDR2 from the germline V gene are SEHNR and FQNEAQ (reference sequence). The CDR3 loop spans 14 amino acids. As DNA, the CDR3 is TGTGCCAGCAGGAGGATGGCCGCTTACAATGAGCAGTTCTTC. This codes for CASRRMAAYNEQFF.

The chain is built from TRBV7-2 and TRBJ2-2; D is unresolved. Germline V gives CDR1 SGHTA, CDR2 FQGNSA. There are 15 residues in the CDR3. Trimming cost V 2 bases and J 0 bases, with 7 bases left between them. CDR3 DNA: TGTGCCAGCAGCTTATATCAGACGAACACCGGGGAGCTGTTTTTT. Translated, it gives CASSLYQTNTGELFF.

V and J are TRBV7-9 and TRBJ2-2; D is possibly TRBD1 or TRBD2 (5 bases each). CDR3 length: 15 residues. Per the germline V gene, CDR1 is SEHNR and CDR2 is FQNEAQ (reference sequence). Trimming left V 4 bases short and J 5 bases short, with 14 bases between. The CDR3 DNA sequence: TGTGCCAGCAGCTCCAACAAGGGACGTACCGGGGAGCTGTTTTTT. This translates into CASSSNKGRTGELFF.

The chain has TRBV7-2 and TRBJ1-3, with unresolved D. Trimming removed 1 base from V and 4 bases from J, with 11 bases in between. The CDR3 is 15 residues long. The germline CDR1 and CDR2 sequences are SGHTA and FQGNSA. Here the CDR3 DNA reads TGTGCCAGCAGCTTAGATACCGGGAGCGGAAACACCATATATTTT. Translation: CASSLDTGSGNTIYF.

The V call is TRBV6-9, the J call TRBJ2-2, with D hard to call. CDR3 length equals 11 residues. V was cut by 6 bases and J by 5 bases, with 4 bases left in between. Per germline, CDR1 MNHGY and CDR2 SVAAGI. The CDR3 reads CASRWTGELFF. The CDR3 DNA sequence: TGTGCCAGCAGATGGACCGGGGAGCTGTTTTTT.

This clone was observed a few times. The V and J genes are TRBV7-2 and TRBJ2-1; TRBD2 matches at 9 bases. The junction had 10 bases not matched to a gene; V was cut back by 3 bases and J by 10 bases. The CDR3 runs to 15 residues. Germline V gives CDR1 SGHTA, CDR2 FQGNSA. This CDR3 reads CASSFFGGGAGEQFF. CDR3 sequence (DNA): TGTGCCAGCAGCTTCTTCGGCGGGGGGGCGGGAGAGCAGTTCTTC.